This TCR beta chain originates from a study of blood T cell repertoires in COVID-19. The overall study: Samples of COVID-19 (acute and convalescent) were obtained from the United States, Italy and Spain. The cDNA or gDNA used as material had been derived from T cells, B-cell-depleted T cells, or PBMCs.

The germline V gene has CDR1 MNHEY and CDR2 SMNVEV (reference sequence). Trimming took 1 base from V and 6 from J; bases not matched to a gene: 9. The CDR3 loop spans 15 amino acids. Study processing details: Amplification with reference gene primers provided the estimates of nucleated cell counts. Here immunoSEQ multiplex PCR was the method, and the copy in TCRdb shows in-frame clones only, minus some. V, J and clone size reflect that table, while D and trimming were determined from the DNA. The sample contains a few hundred thousand clones, around nine tenths of which appear only once. The specimen sequenced was peripheral blood. The clonotype comes from a man aged 40-49 years who had recovered from COVID-19. The chain has TRBV27 and TRBJ2-7; 7 nucleotides line up with TRBD2. CDR3 sequence reads: CASSLLGGWGGEQYF. CDR3 nucleotide sequence: TGTGCCAGCAGTTTATTGGGGGGATGGGGGGGCGAGCAGTACTTC.